These T cell receptor beta chains were read from a single sample in a study of OX40 agonist ivuxolimab in advanced cancers. The data were produced by immunoSEQ multiplex PCR, yet TCRdb's version contains in-frame clones alone and is incomplete. The sample contains around 50,000 clones, 75% to 85% of which appear only once. The sequencing used CD4+ or CD8+ T cells sorted from blood, collected in a trial of the OX40 agonist ivuxolimab. These TCRs come from an adult with an advanced solid tumor such as melanoma, head and neck, liver or kidney cancer. CDR3s include the opening cysteine and the closing phenylalanine or tryptophan. The D gene is left open where the match is weak. Some rows mark clone size as missing; the rest say once, few, many or name a class of expanded clone.

TRBV5-5	-	TRBJ2-1	TRBD2	TGTGCCAGCAGCCCGGCGGGGGGCTACAATGAGCAGTTCTTC	CASSPAGGYNEQFF
TRBV4-1	-	TRBJ2-3	-	TGCGCCAGCAGCCAAGGGAGGGCAGTTTCGACCACAGATACGCAGTATTTT	CASSQGRAVSTTDTQYF
TRBV6-1	-	TRBJ2-7	-	TGTGCCAGCAGTGAAGAAAATAGGGCAGATCAGAGGGGTGAGCAGTACTTC	CASSEENRADQRGEQYF
TRBV5-6	-	TRBJ2-1	-	TGTGCCAGCAGGGAACGAGGCCGAACAACCTACAATGAGCAGTTCTTC	CASRERGRTTYNEQFF
TRBV9	-	TRBJ2-7	TRBD1	TGTGCCAGCAGCGTCGCGACAGGGACCTACGAGCAGTACTTC	CASSVATGTYEQYF
TRBV13	-	TRBJ2-7	TRBD2	TGTGCCAGCAGCTTAACCCTAGCGGGGGGATCCTACGTGCAGTACTTC	CASSLTLAGGSYVQYF
TRBV5-1	-	TRBJ2-5	TRBD2	TGCGCCAGCAGCTTGAGGTCTAGCGGGGGCCAAGAGATCCAGTACTTC	CASSLRSSGGQEIQYF
TRBV6-4	-	TRBJ1-3	-	TGTGCCACCTCAGACTCTGGAAACACCATATATTTT	CATSDSGNTIYF
TRBV7-2	-	TRBJ1-2	TRBD1	TGTGCCAGCAGCTTAGCGGCGGGACAGGGGGCCTATGGCTACACCTTC	CASSLAAGQGAYGYTF
TRBV4-1	-	TRBJ2-1	TRBD2	TGCGCCAGCAGCCCGAGTGGTAGCGGGCTATACAATGAGCAGTTCTTC	CASSPSGSGLYNEQFF
TRBV4-1	-	TRBJ2-7	-	TGCGCCAGCAGCCAAGACCAGCAGCGGCCCGAGCAGTACTTC	CASSQDQQRPEQYF
TRBV5-8	-	TRBJ1-6	-	TGTGCCAGCAGCTCGGAACGGGCCAAAAATTCACCCCTCCACTTT	CASSSERAKNSPLHF
TRBV28	-	TRBJ1-5	-	TGTGCCAGCAGCCATCCTAAGGGAGGCCCTCTTACATGGCAGCCCCAGCATTTT	CASSHPKGGPLTWQPQHF
TRBV5-6	-	TRBJ1-3	TRBD1	TGTGCCACCCCGCGGACAGGGCGAGGATCCCGGGTTGGAAACACCATATATTTT	CATPRTGRGSRVGNTIYF
TRBV5-6	once	TRBJ2-2	TRBD1	TGTGCCAGCAGCTTCGGGACAGGAGGGAACACCGGGGAGCTGTTTTTT	CASSFGTGGNTGELFF
TRBV7-2	-	TRBJ2-5	-	TGTGCCAGCAGCTTACTAGGGGGTATCCAAGAGACCCAGTACTTC	CASSLLGGIQETQYF
TRBV7-2	once	TRBJ1-1	-	TGTGCCAGCAGCTTACGAGGGGCTAACACTGAAGCTTTCTTT	CASSLRGANTEAFF
TRBV27	once	TRBJ2-7	-	TGTGCCAGCATGAGAGGGAGGCCTTCCTACGAGCAGTACTTC	CASMRGRPSYEQYF
TRBV11-2	-	TRBJ2-5	-	TGTGCCAGCAGCTTCAACAGCCAAGAGACCCAGTACTTC	CASSFNSQETQYF
TRBV7-7	once	TRBJ2-5	TRBD1	TGTGCCAGCAGTCGAGACCGGACAGGGGAAGAGACCCAGTACTTC	CASSRDRTGEETQYF
TRBV11-2	-	TRBJ2-7	-	TGTGCCAGCAGAGATTTAAGGGGGGTCTACGAGCAGTACTTC	CASRDLRGVYEQYF
TRBV28	-	TRBJ2-1	TRBD2	TGTGCCAGCAGTTTATTACCCGGACTAGCGGGGGGCCATGCGCACGGGTTCTTC	CASSLLPGLAGGHAHGFF
TRBV6-6	-	TRBJ1-2	-	TGTGCCAGCAGTTATAGGACGCTGCCGGCTTATGGCTACACCTTC	CASSYRTLPAYGYTF
TRBV7-9	-	TRBJ2-5	TRBD2	TGTGCCAGCAGCAAAGCGGGGGATCCGGGGACCCAGTACTTC	CASSKAGDPGTQYF
TRBV11-2	-	TRBJ2-1	-	TGTGCCAGCAGCTTAGTAGTGGGCCATGAGCAGTTCTTC	CASSLVVGHEQFF
TRBV19	-	TRBJ2-3	TRBD2	TGTGCCAGTAGTTCTACTAGCGGTTGGGGCACAGATACGCAGTATTTT	CASSSTSGWGTDTQYF
TRBV10-1	-	TRBJ2-1	TRBD1	TGCGCCAGCAGTGAGTTCAGGACAGGGGGGGACTACAATGAGCAGTTCTTC	CASSEFRTGGDYNEQFF
TRBV6-6	-	TRBJ2-3	-	TGTGCCAGCAGTTACTCGAGGGGAGGGGGGGTAGATACGCAGTATTTT	CASSYSRGGGVDTQYF
TRBV7-2	-	TRBJ1-5	-	TGTGCCAGCAGCTTAGGCGGTGGAGGGGCCCGAAATCAGCCCCAGCATTTT	CASSLGGGGARNQPQHF
TRBV5-1	-	TRBJ1-6	-	TGCGCCAGCAGCTTGGCGGCAGGGGTGAATTCACCCCTCCACTTT	CASSLAAGVNSPLHF
TRBV6-5	-	TRBJ2-7	-	TGTGCCAGCAGTCCACTATGGGACAAAAGGGAGCAGTACTTC	CASSPLWDKREQYF
TRBV19	-	TRBJ2-5	-	TGTGCCAGTAGTAGTTGGGAGTCTGGGCAAGAGACCCAGTACTTC	CASSSWESGQETQYF
TRBV15	-	TRBJ2-1	TRBD2	TGTGCCACCAGCAGAGATTTGACTAGCGGGGGGACTGAGCAGTTCTTC	CATSRDLTSGGTEQFF
TRBV27	few	TRBJ1-2	TRBD1	TGTGCCAACCACAGGGGGCCAGACAAGAACTATGGCTACACCTTC	CANHRGPDKNYGYTF
TRBV27	-	TRBJ2-5	-	TGTGCCAGCAGTTATTCGGACATACGAGCACAAGAGACCCAGTACTTC	CASSYSDIRAQETQYF
TRBV6-1	-	TRBJ2-7	TRBD1	TGTGCCAGCAGCGAGACAGGGGGCTCCTACGAGCAGTACTTC	CASSETGGSYEQYF
TRBV28	-	TRBJ2-3	TRBD1	TGTGCCAGCAGTCGGGACAGGGGGTCCACAGATACGCAGTATTTT	CASSRDRGSTDTQYF
TRBV27	-	TRBJ2-7	-	TGTGCCAGCAGCCCTTCTGGAGAGCAGTACTTC	CASSPSGEQYF
TRBV7-3	-	TRBJ2-2	TRBD2	TGTGCCAGCAGCTTAATGGGGACTAGAAGTTCGGGGGAGCTGTTTTTT	CASSLMGTRSSGELFF
TRBV28	-	TRBJ2-3	-	TGTGCCAGCAGTTTCCCGGACGTGACAGATACGCAGTATTTT	CASSFPDVTDTQYF
TRBV18	-	TRBJ2-3	TRBD2	TGTGCCAGCTCACCAAGTATAAGGGAGGGTACGCAGTATTTT	CASSPSIREGTQYF
TRBV7-8	-	TRBJ2-5	-	TGTGCCAGCAGCTTAGCCAGGGGCCCAGGGGGGAAAGAGACCCAGTACTTC	CASSLARGPGGKETQYF
TRBV5-1	few	TRBJ1-3	-	TGCGCCAGCAGCTTGGGAACTGGAAACACCATATATTTT	CASSLGTGNTIYF
TRBV11-1	-	TRBJ2-7	-	TGTGCCAGCAGCCCCGCCTACGAGCAGTACTTC	CASSPAYEQYF
TRBV5-1	-	TRBJ2-7	-	TGCGCCAGCAGCCACGACATTTCCTACGAGCAGTACTTC	CASSHDISYEQYF
TRBV9	-	TRBJ2-2	-	TGTGCCAGCAGCGTACAGGGTTCGGGGGAGCTGTTTTTT	CASSVQGSGELFF
TRBV18	-	TRBJ2-3	-	TGTGCCAGCTCACCACGGACAGGCACAGATACGCAGTATTTT	CASSPRTGTDTQYF
TRBV2	-	TRBJ1-3	-	TGTGCCAGCAGTGCCGGGTCTGGAAACACCATATATTTT	CASSAGSGNTIYF
TRBV28	-	TRBJ1-1	TRBD1	TGTGCCAGCACCGAGGACAGGGCCAGCACTGAAGCTTTCTTT	CASTEDRASTEAFF
TRBV4-2	-	TRBJ2-1	TRBD2	TGTGCCAGCAGCCAAGAAAGCGGGGGGCGCGGCTATGAGCAGTTCTTC	CASSQESGGRGYEQFF
TRBV7-9	-	TRBJ2-1	TRBD1	TGTGCCAGCATGCGAGACAGGGGGCACAATGAGCAGTTCTTC	CASMRDRGHNEQFF
TRBV25-1	-	TRBJ2-3	TRBD2	TGTGCCAGCAGTGTCCTAGCGGGGGCAACAGATACGCAGTATTTT	CASSVLAGATDTQYF
TRBV6-1	once	TRBJ2-3	-	TGTGCCAGCAACCAGCGGTCTAGCACAGATACGCAGTATTTT	CASNQRSSTDTQYF
TRBV4-2	-	TRBJ2-2	TRBD2	TGTGCCAGCAGCTCTAGGTTTGGGACTAGCAACGGGGAGCTGTTTTTT	CASSSRFGTSNGELFF
TRBV6-1	-	TRBJ1-6	-	TGTGCCAGCAGTGAAGCGCGTGGGGGGAATTCACCCCTCCACTTT	CASSEARGGNSPLHF
TRBV28	-	TRBJ2-1	-	TGTGCCAGCAGTCCTATCCGACAGGCAGAATACAATGAGCAGTTCTTC	CASSPIRQAEYNEQFF
TRBV18	-	TRBJ1-2	-	TGTGCCAGCTCACCAGGATTTAGGGGAAACTATGGCTACACCTTC	CASSPGFRGNYGYTF
TRBV15	-	TRBJ2-5	-	TGTGCCACCAGCAGAGATAACAGCCAACAAGAGACCCAGTACTTC	CATSRDNSQQETQYF
TRBV6-1	-	TRBJ1-2	-	TGTGCCAGCAGGGCAGATGAGGACAGTGACTATGGCTACACCTTC	CASRADEDSDYGYTF
TRBV11-2	once	TRBJ1-5	-	TGTGCCAGCAGCTTATCTAGGGCTCAGCCCCAGCATTTT	CASSLSRAQPQHF